This T cell receptor beta chain was obtained from a study of T-cell memory formation after mild COVID-19. Study-wide results and limits: Among clones peaking at day 37 in the second wave, SARS-CoV-2 specificity remained unconfirmed. Clones contracting over day 15 to 85 were CD4/CD8 balanced, with later expanders leaning CD4+.

This clonotype came up a few times. Its antigen is not identified. The CDR3 is 15 residues long. With V trimmed by 0 bases and J by 4 bases, 7 bases remained unmatched. Germline CDR1 is DFQATT and CDR2 is SNEGSKA (reference sequence). One entry per CDR3 protein, called by TCRdb with MiXCR from the 5' RACE reads. The data contain a few hundred thousand distinct CDR3 sequences, approximately 25% of them singletons. Sequencing was carried out using PBMCs or a T cell subset sorted from them (not recorded which). The origin of this receptor is an adult woman who had mild COVID-19 (a few samples of this study predate the infection). Cell type and time point are not known. This chain uses TRBV20-1 with TRBJ2-5, with TRBD2 matching over 8 bases. CDR3 coding DNA: TGCAGTGCTAGAGATCGTGGTAGCGGGGCAGAGACCCAGTACTTC. Its translation: CSARDRGSGAETQYF.